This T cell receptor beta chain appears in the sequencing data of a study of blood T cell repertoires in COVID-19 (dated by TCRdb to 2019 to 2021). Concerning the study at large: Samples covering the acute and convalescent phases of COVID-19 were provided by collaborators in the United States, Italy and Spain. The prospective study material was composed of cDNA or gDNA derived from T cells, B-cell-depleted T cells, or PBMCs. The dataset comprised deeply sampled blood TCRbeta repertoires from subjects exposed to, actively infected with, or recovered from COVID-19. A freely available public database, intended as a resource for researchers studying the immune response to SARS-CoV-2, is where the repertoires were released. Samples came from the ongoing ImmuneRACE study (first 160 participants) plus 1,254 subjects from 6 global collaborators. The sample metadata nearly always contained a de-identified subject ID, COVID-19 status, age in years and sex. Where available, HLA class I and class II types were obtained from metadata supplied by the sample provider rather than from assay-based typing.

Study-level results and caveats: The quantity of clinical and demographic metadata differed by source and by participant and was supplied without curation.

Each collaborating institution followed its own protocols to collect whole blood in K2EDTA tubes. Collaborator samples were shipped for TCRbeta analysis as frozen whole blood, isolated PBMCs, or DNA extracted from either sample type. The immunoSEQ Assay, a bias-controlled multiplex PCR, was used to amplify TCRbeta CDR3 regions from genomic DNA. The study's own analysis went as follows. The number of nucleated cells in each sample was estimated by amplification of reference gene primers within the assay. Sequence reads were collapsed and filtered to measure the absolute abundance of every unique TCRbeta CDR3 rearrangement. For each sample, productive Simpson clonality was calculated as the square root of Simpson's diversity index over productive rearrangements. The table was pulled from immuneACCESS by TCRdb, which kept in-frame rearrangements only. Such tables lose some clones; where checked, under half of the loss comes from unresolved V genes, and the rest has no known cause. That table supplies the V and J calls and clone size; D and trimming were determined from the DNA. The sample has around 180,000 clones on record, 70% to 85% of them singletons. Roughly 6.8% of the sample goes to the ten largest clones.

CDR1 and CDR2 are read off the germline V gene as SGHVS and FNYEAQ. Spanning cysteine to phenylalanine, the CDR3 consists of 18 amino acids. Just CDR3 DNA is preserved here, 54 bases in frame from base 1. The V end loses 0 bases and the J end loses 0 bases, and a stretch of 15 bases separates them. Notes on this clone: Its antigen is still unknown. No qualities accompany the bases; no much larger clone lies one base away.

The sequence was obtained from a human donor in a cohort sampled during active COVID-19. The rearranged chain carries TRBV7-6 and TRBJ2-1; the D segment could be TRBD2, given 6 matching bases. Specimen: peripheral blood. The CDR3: CASSLAGGPPSSYNEQFF. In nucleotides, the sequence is TGTGCCAGCAGCTTAGCGGGGGGACCTCCGAGCTCCTACAATGAGCAGTTCTTC.